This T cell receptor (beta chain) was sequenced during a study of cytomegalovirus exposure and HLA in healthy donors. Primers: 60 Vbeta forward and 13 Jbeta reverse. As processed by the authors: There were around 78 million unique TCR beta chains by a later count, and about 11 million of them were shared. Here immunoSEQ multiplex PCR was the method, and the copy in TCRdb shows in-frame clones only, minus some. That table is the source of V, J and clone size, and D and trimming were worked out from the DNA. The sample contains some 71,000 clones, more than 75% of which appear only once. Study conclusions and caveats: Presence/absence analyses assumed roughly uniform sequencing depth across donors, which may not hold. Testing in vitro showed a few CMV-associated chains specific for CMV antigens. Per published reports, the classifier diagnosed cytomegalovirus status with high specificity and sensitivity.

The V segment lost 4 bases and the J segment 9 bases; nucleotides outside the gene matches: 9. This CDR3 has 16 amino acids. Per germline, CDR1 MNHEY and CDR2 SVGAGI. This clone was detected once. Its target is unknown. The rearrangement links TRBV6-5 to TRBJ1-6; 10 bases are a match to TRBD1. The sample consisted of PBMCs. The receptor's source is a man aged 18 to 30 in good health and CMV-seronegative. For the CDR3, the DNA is TGTGCCAGCAGTTCGGGGACAGGGGTTGATGGTTCACCCCTCCACTTT. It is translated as CASSSGTGVDGSPLHF.